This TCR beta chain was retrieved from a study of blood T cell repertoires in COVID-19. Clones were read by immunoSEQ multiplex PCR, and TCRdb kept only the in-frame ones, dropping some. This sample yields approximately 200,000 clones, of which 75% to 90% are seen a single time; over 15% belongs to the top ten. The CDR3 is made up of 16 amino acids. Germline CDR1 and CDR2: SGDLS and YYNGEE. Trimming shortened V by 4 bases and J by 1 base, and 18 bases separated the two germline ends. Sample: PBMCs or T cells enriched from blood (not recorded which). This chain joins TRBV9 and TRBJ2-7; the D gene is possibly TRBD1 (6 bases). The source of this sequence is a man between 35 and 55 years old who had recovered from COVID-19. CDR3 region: CASSPEGRGISYEQYF. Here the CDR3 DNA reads TGTGCCAGCAGCCCCGAAGGCAGGGGAATTTCCTACGAGCAGTACTTC.